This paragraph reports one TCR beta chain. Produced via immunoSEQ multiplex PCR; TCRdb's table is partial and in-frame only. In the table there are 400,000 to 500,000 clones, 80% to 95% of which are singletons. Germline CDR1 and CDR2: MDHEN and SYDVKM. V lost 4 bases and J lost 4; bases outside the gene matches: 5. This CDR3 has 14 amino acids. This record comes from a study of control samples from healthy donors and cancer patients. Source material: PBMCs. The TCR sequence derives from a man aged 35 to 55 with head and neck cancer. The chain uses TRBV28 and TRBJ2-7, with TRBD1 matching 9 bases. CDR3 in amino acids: CASSSSDRGYEQYF. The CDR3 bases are TGTGCCAGCAGTTCATCGGACAGGGGTTACGAGCAGTACTTC.